The entry that follows covers one TCR beta chain sequence. Its target is not known. These data belong to a study of CD8+ T cells in alopecia areata. Study-wide points: Sequenced scalp T cells also include alphabeta T cells resident in normal skin.

Collected material from alopecia areata patients comprised lesional scalp punch biopsies and peripheral blood. Extraction of RNA preceded its reverse transcription into cDNA, which served as the sequencing template. Assay: immunoSEQ multiplex PCR; the TCRdb copy retains only in-frame clones and omits some. The sample carries roughly 250,000 clones, under 70% recorded once. V shed 1 base and J shed 0 bases, with 9 bases lying between them. Germline CDR1 MGHRA, CDR2 YSYEKL. The CDR3 loop spans 15 amino acids. This chain links TRBV4-1 with TRBJ1-1; tentative D call: TRBD1 (6 bases). The receptor comes from a human donor with alopecia areata. The specimen comprised CD4+ T cells sorted from blood, sampled at week 0. Here the CDR3 DNA reads TGCGCCAGCAGCCAAGGAAGGGGGTTGAACACTGAAGCTTTCTTT. As protein: CASSQGRGLNTEAFF.